This is a list of T cell receptor beta chains from one sample in a study of technical replicates of blood from a few donors. Sequenced by immunoSEQ multiplex PCR; TCRdb stores in-frame clones only, minus some. The data contain over 55,000 clones, 80% to 90% of them singletons. What was sequenced was PBMCs. The receptors here all came from a human donor in good health. Some clones in this sample may be carry-over from other donors' samples. Both conserved end residues are part of each CDR3.

V	length	J	CDR3
TRBV11-2	17	TRBJ2-7	CASSLRSSGRNAHEQYF
TRBV7-6	20	TRBJ1-4	CASSLRQGFRSSGSYEKLFF
TRBV30	17	TRBJ1-6	CAWSVPSGYTWTPPLHF
TRBV28	13	TRBJ2-2	CASSPPGAGELFF
TRBV11-2	17	TRBJ2-1	CASSLRLAGVSYNEQFF
TRBV4-1	15	TRBJ2-5	CASSQNSVNQETQYF
TRBV5-4	15	TRBJ2-1	CASSSLAGLNNEQFF
TRBV2	13	TRBJ2-1	CASTGTGNNEQFF
TRBV7-3	18	TRBJ2-3	CASSLTAASGTTTDTQYF
TRBV6-8	16	TRBJ2-5	CASSVRGQGAVETQYF
TRBV9	13	TRBJ2-1	CASSVASAGEQFF
TRBV4-3	16	TRBJ1-4	CASSQETAATNEKLFF
TRBV5-1	15	TRBJ2-1	CASSPRTSLNNEQFF
TRBV5-6	14	TRBJ1-1	CASSWTGTGGIAFF
TRBV9	14	TRBJ1-2	CASSLLDREHGYTF
TRBV4-3	16	TRBJ1-1	CASSQDWPDPGTRAFF
TRBV19	13	TRBJ1-1	CASSIGVGAEAFF
TRBV7-9	13	TRBJ1-6	CASSRQDNSPLHF
TRBV5-1	13	TRBJ2-7	CASRGTSSYEQYF
TRBV5-8	15	TRBJ1-4	CASSLMTAQNEKLFF
TRBV10-3	17	TRBJ2-4	CAISESGEGLAKNIQYF
TRBV9	14	TRBJ2-7	CASSVAGQGGEQYF
TRBV4-1	17	TRBJ1-2	CASSQEVLTETNYGYTF
TRBV11-3	16	TRBJ2-1	CASSLKSGGAYNEQFF
TRBV5-4	13	TRBJ1-1	CASSFRGTGQAFF
TRBV6-5	15	TRBJ1-1	CASSYSSGMNTEAFF
TRBV7-2	18	TRBJ1-6	CASSPEQEGVSYNSPLHF
TRBV4-1	16	TRBJ2-5	CASSQGRTQGSETQYF
TRBV30	12	TRBJ2-5	CAWSSGEETQYF
TRBV7-2	17	TRBJ2-7	CASSFLAGGRNNYEQYF
TRBV4-1	16	TRBJ2-1	CASSRRPSGSLDEQFF
TRBV18	14	TRBJ2-7	CASSPQQGGYEQYF
TRBV29-1	16	TRBJ2-7	CSATGNRDRNDYEQYF
TRBV19	15	TRBJ2-5	CASTSGLAGRETQYF
TRBV19	13	TRBJ2-2	CASCERSTGELFF
TRBV7-2	14	TRBJ2-1	CASSPRVVYNEQFF
TRBV6-6	14	TRBJ1-5	CASSQGFSNQPQHF
TRBV7-2	18	TRBJ2-3	CASSLGLAGGPSTDTQYF
TRBV4-2	14	TRBJ2-7	CASSQDRSGYEQYF
TRBV7-9	13	TRBJ1-6	CASSLDGGSPLHF
TRBV4-3	14	TRBJ1-4	CASSQVQGSEKLFF
TRBV29-1	15	TRBJ2-1	CSVGNAGLLFNEQFF
TRBV4-2	19	TRBJ2-4	CASSQERTSGAVAKNIQYF
TRBV5-8	16	TRBJ1-6	CASSPTRRGLNSPLHF
TRBV29-1	16	TRBJ2-3	CSAFPLGRGVTDTQYF
TRBV9	14	TRBJ1-1	CASSVVQGNTEAFF
TRBV4-3	14	TRBJ2-2	CASSQDWTAGELFF
TRBV15	18	TRBJ2-1	CATSSHQGAARFYNEQFF
TRBV11-3	19	TRBJ1-6	CASSLIPLGGRKYNSPLHF
TRBV6-5	12	TRBJ2-7	CASSSGPYEQYF
TRBV5-1	16	TRBJ1-6	CASSSGLQGGSSPLHF
TRBV2	15	TRBJ2-1	CASNPAVTSYNEQFF
TRBV4-1	15	TRBJ2-5	CASSRAGQGQETQYF
TRBV2	14	TRBJ1-4	CASSWPATNEKLFF